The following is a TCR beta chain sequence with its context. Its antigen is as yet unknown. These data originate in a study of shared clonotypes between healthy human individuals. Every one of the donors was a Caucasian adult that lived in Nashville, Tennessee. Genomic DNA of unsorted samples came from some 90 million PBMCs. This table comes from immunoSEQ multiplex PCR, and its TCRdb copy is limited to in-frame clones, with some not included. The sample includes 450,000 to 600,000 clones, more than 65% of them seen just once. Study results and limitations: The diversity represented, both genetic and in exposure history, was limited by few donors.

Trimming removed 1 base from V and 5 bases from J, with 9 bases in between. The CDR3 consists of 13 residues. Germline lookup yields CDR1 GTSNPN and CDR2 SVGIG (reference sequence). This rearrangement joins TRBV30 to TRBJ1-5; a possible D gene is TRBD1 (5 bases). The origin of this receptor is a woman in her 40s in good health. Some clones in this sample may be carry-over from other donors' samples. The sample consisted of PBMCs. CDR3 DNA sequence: TGTGCCTGGAGTGGAAGGGGCGATCAGCCCCAGCATTTT. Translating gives CAWSGRGDQPQHF.